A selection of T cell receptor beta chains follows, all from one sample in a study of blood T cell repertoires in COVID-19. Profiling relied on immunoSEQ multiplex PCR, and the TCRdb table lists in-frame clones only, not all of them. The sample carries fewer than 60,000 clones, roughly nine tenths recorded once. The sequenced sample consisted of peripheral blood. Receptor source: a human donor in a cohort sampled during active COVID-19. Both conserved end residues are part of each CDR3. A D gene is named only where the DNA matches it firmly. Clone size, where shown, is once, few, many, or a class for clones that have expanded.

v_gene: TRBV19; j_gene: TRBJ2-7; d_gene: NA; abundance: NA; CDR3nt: TGTGCCAGTAGATCGGGACTCCTGGGGGACGAGCAGTACTTC; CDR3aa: CASRSGLLGDEQYF
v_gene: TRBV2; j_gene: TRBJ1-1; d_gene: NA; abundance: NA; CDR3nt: TGTGCCAGCAGTGAAGGCAGACAGAACACTGAAGCTTTCTTT; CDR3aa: CASSEGRQNTEAFF
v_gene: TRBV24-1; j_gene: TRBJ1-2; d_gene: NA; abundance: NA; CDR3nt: TGTGCCACCAGTGAAGGGGAAGAGGGCTACACCTTC; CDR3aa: CATSEGEEGYTF
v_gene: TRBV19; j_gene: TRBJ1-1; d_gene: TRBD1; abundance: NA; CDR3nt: TGTGCCAGTAGTGCGGACAGGGGAGGGGACACTGAAGCTTTCTTT; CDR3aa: CASSADRGGDTEAFF
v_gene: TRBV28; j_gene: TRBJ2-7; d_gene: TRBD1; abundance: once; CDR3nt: TGTGCCAGCAGTTCATATTGGACAGGGACCCCTAGCTCCTACGAGCAGTACTTC; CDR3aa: CASSSYWTGTPSSYEQYF
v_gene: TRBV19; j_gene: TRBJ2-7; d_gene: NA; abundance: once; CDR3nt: TGTGCCAGTAGTAGGGTGGGCATGACGTACGAGCAGTACTTC; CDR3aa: CASSRVGMTYEQYF
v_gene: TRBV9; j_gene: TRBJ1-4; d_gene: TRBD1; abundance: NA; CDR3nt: TGTGCCAGCAGCCGGACAGGGGGATCAGAAAAACTGTTTTTT; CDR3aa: CASSRTGGSEKLFF
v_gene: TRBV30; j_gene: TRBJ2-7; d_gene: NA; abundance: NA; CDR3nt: TGTGGGGGGGATTGGGCGGATTCCTACGAGCAGTACTTC; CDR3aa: CGGDWADSYEQYF
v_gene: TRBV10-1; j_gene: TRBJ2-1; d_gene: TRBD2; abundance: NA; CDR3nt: TGCGCCAGCAGTGGGCAGCGGCGGGAGACAGAGTTCTTC; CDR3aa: CASSGQRRETEFF
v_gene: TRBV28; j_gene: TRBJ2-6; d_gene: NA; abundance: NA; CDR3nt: TGTGCCAGCATGATGGGAGACCGAGGCTCCTCGGCCAACGTCCTGACTTTC; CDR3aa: CASMMGDRGSSANVLTF
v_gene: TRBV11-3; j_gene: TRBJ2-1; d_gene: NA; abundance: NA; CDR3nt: TGTGCCAGCAGCAACAGATACAATGAGCAGTTCTTC; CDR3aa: CASSNRYNEQFF
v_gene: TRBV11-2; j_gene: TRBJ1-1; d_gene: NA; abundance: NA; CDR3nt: TGTGCCAGCATCCCCCAGGGAGCCGCGGGAGGCACTGAAGCTTTCTTT; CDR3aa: CASIPQGAAGGTEAFF
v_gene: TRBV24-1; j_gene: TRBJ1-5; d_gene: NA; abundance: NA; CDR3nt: TGTGCCACCAGTGAGCACTACAATCAGCCCCAGCATTTT; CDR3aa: CATSEHYNQPQHF
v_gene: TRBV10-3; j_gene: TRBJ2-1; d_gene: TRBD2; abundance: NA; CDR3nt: TGTGCCATCAGTACTAGCGGGGACAATGAGCAGTTCTTC; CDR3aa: CAISTSGDNEQFF
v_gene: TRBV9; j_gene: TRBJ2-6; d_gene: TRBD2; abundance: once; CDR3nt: TGTGCCAGCACCGGCGGGGGTGGGGCCAACGTCCTGACTTTC; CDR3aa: CASTGGGGANVLTF
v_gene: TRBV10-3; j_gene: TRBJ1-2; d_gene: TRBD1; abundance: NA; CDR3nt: TGTGCCATCAACCCGGACAGGGGCAGGACGGGCTACACCTTC; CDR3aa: CAINPDRGRTGYTF
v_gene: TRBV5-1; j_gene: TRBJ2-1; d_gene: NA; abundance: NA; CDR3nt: TGCGCCAGCAGCGAAGGGGACATACCTGAGTCAGGTGAGCAGTTCTTC; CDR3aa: CASSEGDIPESGEQFF
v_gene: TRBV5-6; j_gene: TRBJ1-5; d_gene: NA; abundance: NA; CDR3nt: TGTGCCAGCAGCTTTCAAGGAGAAACCCAGCATTTT; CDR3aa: CASSFQGETQHF
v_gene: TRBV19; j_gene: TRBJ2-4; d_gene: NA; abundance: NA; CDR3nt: TGTGCCAGTAGTAGGTGGGGGGTATCGCCGAGACTAGCCAAAAACATTCAGTACTTC; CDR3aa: CASSRWGVSPRLAKNIQYF
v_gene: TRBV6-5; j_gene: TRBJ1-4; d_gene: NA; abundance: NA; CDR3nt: TGTGCCAGCAGACTAAGCGCGGGGGGTAATGAAAAACTGTTTTTT; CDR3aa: CASRLSAGGNEKLFF
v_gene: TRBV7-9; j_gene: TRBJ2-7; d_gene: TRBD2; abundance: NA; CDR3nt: TGTGCCAGCAGCAACACTAGCGTCTCGCACGAGCAGTACTTC; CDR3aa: CASSNTSVSHEQYF
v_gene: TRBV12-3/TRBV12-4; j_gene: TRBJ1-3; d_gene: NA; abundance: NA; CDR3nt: TGTGCCAGCAGTATCGGCTCTGGAAACACCATATATTTT; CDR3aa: CASSIGSGNTIYF
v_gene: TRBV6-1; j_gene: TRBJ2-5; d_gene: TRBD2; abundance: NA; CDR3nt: TGTGCCAGCAGTGAAGCCTCCCGGACTAGCGGGAGTCTTGGGGAGACCCAGTACTTC; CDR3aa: CASSEASRTSGSLGETQYF
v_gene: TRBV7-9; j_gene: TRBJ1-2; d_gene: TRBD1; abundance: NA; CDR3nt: TGTGCCAGCAGCCAAAGACAGGGATACTATGGCTACACCTTC; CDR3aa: CASSQRQGYYGYTF
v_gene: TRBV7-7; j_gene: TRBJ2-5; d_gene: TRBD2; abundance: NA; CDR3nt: TGTGCTAGCAGCTTAGAAGGGACTAGCGGGACCTGGGAGACCCAGTACTTC; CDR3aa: CASSLEGTSGTWETQYF
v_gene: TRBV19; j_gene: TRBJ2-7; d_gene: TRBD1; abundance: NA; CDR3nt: TGTGCCAGTCGGCCGGGACAGGGAGTGGGCGAGCAGTACTTC; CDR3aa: CASRPGQGVGEQYF
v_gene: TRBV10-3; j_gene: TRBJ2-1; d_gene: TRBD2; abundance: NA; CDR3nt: TGTGCCATCAGTGGGTTAGCGGGAGGGCCGAGTGAGCAGTTCTTC; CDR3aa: CAISGLAGGPSEQFF
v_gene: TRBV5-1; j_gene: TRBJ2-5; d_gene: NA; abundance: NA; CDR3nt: TGCGCCAGCGGCAAGAACACAGGGATTGAGACCCAGTACTTC; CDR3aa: CASGKNTGIETQYF
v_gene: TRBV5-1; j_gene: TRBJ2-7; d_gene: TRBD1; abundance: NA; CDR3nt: TGCGCCAGCAGCCCACTAGCCGGGACAGGGGGGGGCGAGCAGTACTTC; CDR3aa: CASSPLAGTGGGEQYF
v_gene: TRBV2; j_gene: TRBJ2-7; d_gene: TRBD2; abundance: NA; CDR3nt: TGTGCCAGCAGTGGAGGCGGGAGGGGTCTCGAGCAGTACTTC; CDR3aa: CASSGGGRGLEQYF
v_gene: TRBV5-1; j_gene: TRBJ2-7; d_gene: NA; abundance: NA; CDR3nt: TGCGCCAGCAGCTCCCATCTAGGCCGCTCCTACGAGCAGTACTTC; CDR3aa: CASSSHLGRSYEQYF
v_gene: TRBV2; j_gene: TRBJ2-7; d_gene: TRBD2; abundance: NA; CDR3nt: TGTGCCAGCAGTGGCGGCGGACTAGCGGGAGGTTACGAGCAGTACTTC; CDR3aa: CASSGGGLAGGYEQYF
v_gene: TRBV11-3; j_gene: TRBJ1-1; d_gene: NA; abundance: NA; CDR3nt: TGTGCCAGCAGCTTTGCCTTGATCGGACAGAACACTGAAGCTTTCTTT; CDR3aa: CASSFALIGQNTEAFF
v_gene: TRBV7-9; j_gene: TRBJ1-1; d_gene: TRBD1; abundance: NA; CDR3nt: TGTGCCAGCAGCTTGACAGGGATGGGCACTGAAGCTTTCTTT; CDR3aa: CASSLTGMGTEAFF
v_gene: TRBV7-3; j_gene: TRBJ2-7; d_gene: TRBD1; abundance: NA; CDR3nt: TGTGCCAGCAGCTTAAGAGGACAGGGGGCTTACGAGCAGTACTTC; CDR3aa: CASSLRGQGAYEQYF
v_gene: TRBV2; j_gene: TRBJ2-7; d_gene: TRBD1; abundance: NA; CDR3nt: TGTGCCAGCAGTGCCGGACAGGGCTCCTACGAGCAGTACTTC; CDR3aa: CASSAGQGSYEQYF
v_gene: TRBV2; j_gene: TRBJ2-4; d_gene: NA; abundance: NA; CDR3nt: TGTGCCAGCAGTGTCGGGACAAACCCAAACATTCAGTACTTC; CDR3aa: CASSVGTNPNIQYF
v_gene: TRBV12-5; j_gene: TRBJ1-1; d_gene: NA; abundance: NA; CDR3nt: TGTGCTAGTGGTGGTATATCAGGGCGGAAGAACACTGAAGCTTTCTTT; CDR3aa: CASGGISGRKNTEAFF
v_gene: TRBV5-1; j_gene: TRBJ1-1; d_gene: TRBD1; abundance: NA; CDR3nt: TGCGCCAGCAGCAGGGACAGGAACACTGAAGCTTTCTTT; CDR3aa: CASSRDRNTEAFF
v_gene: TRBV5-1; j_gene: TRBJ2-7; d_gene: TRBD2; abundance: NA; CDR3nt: TGCGCCAGCAGCTTGGGGGGGACTAGCGGGAGTTACGAGCAGTACTTC; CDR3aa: CASSLGGTSGSYEQYF
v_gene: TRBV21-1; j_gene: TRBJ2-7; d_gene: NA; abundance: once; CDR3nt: TGTGCCAGCAGCCCTCCAAGGAACAGCAGACTAGCGCCTACCTACGAGCAGTACTTC; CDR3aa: CASSPPRNSRLAPTYEQYF
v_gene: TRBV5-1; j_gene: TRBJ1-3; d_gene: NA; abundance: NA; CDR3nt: TGCGCCAGCAGCTTGTCTTTTCCTAGGTTCTCTGGAAACACCATATATTTT; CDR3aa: CASSLSFPRFSGNTIYF
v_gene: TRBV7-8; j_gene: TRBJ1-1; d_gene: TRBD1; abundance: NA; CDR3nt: TGTGCCAGCAGCCCGCGACAGGGGATTGGCACTGAAGCTTTCTTT; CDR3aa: CASSPRQGIGTEAFF